This TCR beta chain was documented in a study of blood T cell repertoires in COVID-19. The wider study: T cells, B-cell-depleted T cells, or PBMCs supplied cDNA or gDNA.

In the authors' workflow: Amplification from reference gene primers served as the basis for estimated nucleated cell counts. TCRdb keeps only in-frame clones here, not all; method: immunoSEQ multiplex PCR. V, J and clone size were drawn from that table, and D and trimming were deduced from the DNA. The table records 65,000 to 70,000 clones, approximately 86% of them present only once. This clone has just one count. Per the germline V gene, CDR1 is SNHLY and CDR2 is FYNNEI. V lost 7 bases and J 0 bases, leaving 10 bases between the germline ends. The length of the CDR3 is 15 residues. The Seattle patients, enrolled during active infection, were followed longitudinally.

V usage is TRBV2 and J usage is TRBJ2-6; weak D call: TRBD1 (6 bases). Sample: peripheral blood. This clonotype originated in a man in his forties with COVID-19, enrolled during active disease. The CDR3 DNA reads as TGTGCCAGCACGACAGGTACCTCTGGGGCCAACGTCCTGACTTTC. This translates into CASTTGTSGANVLTF.